Below are 10 T cell receptor beta chains sequenced from a single sample in a study of blood T cell repertoires in COVID-19. Measured with immunoSEQ multiplex PCR; TCRdb has only the in-frame clones, and not every one. Among around 80,000 clones listed, roughly 80% were seen once. What was sequenced was peripheral blood. All receptors come from an elderly woman with active or convalescent COVID-19.

The V gene is TRBV6-2 or TRBV6-3, the J gene TRBJ1-2, with 8 bases lining up with TRBD1. CDR1 and CDR2 from the germline V gene are MNHEY and SVGEGT. Trimming at V came to 4 bases and at J to 4 bases, leaving 8 bases not matched to a gene. The CDR3 is 15 residues long. The DNA of the CDR3 is TGTGCCAGCAGTTCTGGGGACAGGCCTACCTATGGCTACACCTTC. Amino acid sequence: CASSSGDRPTYGYTF.

J is TRBJ1-4 and V is TRBV3-1 (or the pseudogene TRBV3-2); D is undetermined. In germline, CDR1 is LGHDT, CDR2 YNNKEL (reference sequence). The CDR3 sequence is 15 residues long. Between the trimmed V and J ends, which lost 3 bases and 0 bases, there was a span of 8 bases. For the CDR3, the DNA is TGTGCCAGCAGCCAGTACGGTTCAACTAATGAAAAACTGTTTTTT. Protein: CASSQYGSTNEKLFF.

This chain joins TRBV24-1 and TRBJ1-4, with D maybe TRBD1 (6 bases). Trimming removed 3 bases at V and 7 bases at J, with 11 bases between. The germline V gene has CDR1 KGHDR and CDR2 SFDVKD. The CDR3 has 14 amino acids. CDR3 sequence (DNA): TGTGCCACCAGTGATGGACAGCTTGGTGAAAAACTGTTTTTT. It codes for CATSDGQLGEKLFF.

CDR3 region: CATRQTGANTEAFF. The CDR3 DNA follows: TGTGCCACCAGGCAGACAGGGGCGAACACTGAAGCTTTCTTT. This sequence joins TRBV24-1 and TRBJ1-1; 8 bases fit TRBD1. From germline, CDR1 is KGHDR and CDR2 SFDVKD. The CDR3 extends over 14 amino acids. V was pared by 7 bases and J by 1 base, with 4 bases of the junction left unmatched.

This clone was detected only once. The chain links TRBV2 to TRBJ1-4; 7 nucleotides match TRBD1. V shed 7 bases and J 0 bases; nucleotides not matched to a gene: 8. This CDR3 comprises 16 residues. CDR1 and CDR2 from the germline V gene are SNHLY and FYNNEI. The CDR3 spells CASNIQGGTTNEKLFF. DNA for the CDR3: TGTGCCAGCAACATCCAGGGGGGAACAACTAATGAAAAACTGTTTTTT.

The chain links TRBV6-5 to TRBJ1-5, with unresolved D. V lost 4 bases, J lost 1 base, and 11 bases lay in between. Germline CDR1 MNHEY, CDR2 SVGAGI. The CDR3 loop spans 15 amino acids. CDR3 nucleotide sequence: TGTGCCAGCAGTTTGTCAGGAACGAGCAATCAGCCCCAGCATTTT. This translates into CASSLSGTSNQPQHF.

V usage is TRBV6-2 or TRBV6-3 and J usage is TRBJ2-3; tentative D call: TRBD2 (6 bases). The germline V and J ends were trimmed by 5 bases and 9 bases, with 15 bases remaining between them. The V gene's germline CDR1 is MNHEY and CDR2 SVGEGT. CDR3 length: 13 residues. CDR3 sequence reads: CASSRAGSMTQYF. DNA of the CDR3: TGTGCCAGCAGTCGTGCCGGGAGTATGACGCAGTATTTT.

The J gene is TRBJ2-7, the V gene TRBV28; 15 bases align to TRBD2. This CDR3 region has 21 residues. V shed 4 bases and J 2 bases; nucleotides not matched to a gene: 18. Germline CDR1 reads MDHEN; CDR2 reads SYDVKM. CDR3 sequence: CASSSSKKGLAGGPFPYEQYF. The CDR3 nucleotides are TGTGCCAGCAGTTCATCAAAAAAAGGACTAGCGGGAGGGCCATTCCCCTACGAGCAGTACTTC.

This clone appeared a single time. The junction departs from the called germline gene at one end, perhaps through a read error. The V call is TRBV5-1, the J call TRBJ2-7, with D hard to call. The CDR3 is 14 residues long. Germline CDR1 is SGHRS and CDR2 is YFSETQ. CDR3 sequence reads: CASSLAEVSHEQYF. The CDR3 DNA is TGCGCCAGCAGCTTGGCCGAGGTCTCCCACGAGCAGTACTTC.

The CDR3 loop reads CASNPPGLLSDTQYF. CDR3 nucleotides: TGTGCCAGCAACCCACCGGGACTCCTCTCAGATACGCAGTATTTT. The chain uses TRBV2 and TRBJ2-3; tentatively, D is TRBD2 (6 bases). CDR1 and CDR2 from the germline V gene are SNHLY and FYNNEI. The CDR3 is made up of 15 amino acids. V shed 7 bases and J shed 4 bases, with 18 bases lying between them.